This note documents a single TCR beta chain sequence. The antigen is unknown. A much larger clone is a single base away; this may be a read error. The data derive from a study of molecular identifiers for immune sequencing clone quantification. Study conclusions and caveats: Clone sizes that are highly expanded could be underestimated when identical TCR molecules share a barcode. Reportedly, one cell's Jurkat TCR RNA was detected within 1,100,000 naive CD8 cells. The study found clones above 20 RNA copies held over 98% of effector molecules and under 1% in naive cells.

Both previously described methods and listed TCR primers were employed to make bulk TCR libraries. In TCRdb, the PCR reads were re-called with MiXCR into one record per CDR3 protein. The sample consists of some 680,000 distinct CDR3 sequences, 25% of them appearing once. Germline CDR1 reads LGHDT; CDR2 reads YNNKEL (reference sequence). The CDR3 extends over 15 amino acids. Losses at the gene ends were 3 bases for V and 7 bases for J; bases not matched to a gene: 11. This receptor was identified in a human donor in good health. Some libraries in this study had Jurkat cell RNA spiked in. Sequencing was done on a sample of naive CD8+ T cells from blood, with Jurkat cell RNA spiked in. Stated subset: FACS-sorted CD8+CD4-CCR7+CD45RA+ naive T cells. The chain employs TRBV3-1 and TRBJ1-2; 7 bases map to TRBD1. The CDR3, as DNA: TGTGCCAGCAGCCATCCCACTACAGGGGAGTGTGGCTACACCTTC. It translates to CASSHPTTGECGYTF.